The 25 T cell receptor beta chains below come from one sample, sequenced in a study of T cell responses to AZD1222 COVID-19 vaccine. TCRdb keeps only in-frame clones here, not all; method: immunoSEQ multiplex PCR. The sample shows about 130,000 clones, about 82% of them seen only once. This material consisted of peripheral blood, taken on day 0 of AZD1222 vaccination. Every receptor here comes from an adult in good health.

This chain connects TRBV11-1 to TRBJ2-7; TRBD1 matches 9 bases. The V and J ends lost 5 bases and 2 bases, in that order; junction bases with no gene match: 7. The CDR3 length is 15 residues. The germline V gene has CDR1 SGHAT and CDR2 FQDESV (reference sequence). The CDR3 protein is CASSAHRGRPYEQYF. The DNA for the CDR3 is TGTGCCAGCAGCGCCCACAGGGGGCGGCCCTACGAGCAGTACTTC.

This clone was detected once. This chain connects TRBV7-2 to TRBJ2-1; 14 bases are shared with TRBD2. Germline CDR1 is SGHTA and CDR2 is FQGNSA. This CDR3 has 16 residues. The J segment lost 7 bases and the V segment lost 5 bases, leaving 7 bases of the junction unmatched. In DNA, the CDR3 is TGTGCCAGCAGCCCCTGGACTAGCGGGAGGCGGAATGAGCAGTTCTTC. This encodes CASSPWTSGRRNEQFF.

The CDR3 nucleotides read TGTGCCAGTAGTCTCTACTCCACAGGGTTCGGTGAAGCTTTCTTT. Translation gives CASSLYSTGFGEAFF. The chain links TRBV19 to TRBJ1-1, with D possibly TRBD1 on 6 matching bases. Germline V lookup: CDR1 LNHDA, CDR2 SQIVND (reference sequence). The ends were cut back, 5 bases at V and 7 bases at J, with 20 bases in the middle. The CDR3 runs 15 residues.

CDR3 DNA sequence: TGTGCCAGCAGCCCACTAATGGGTGAAGCTTTCTTT. This translates into CASSPLMGEAFF. This sequence joins TRBV12-3 or TRBV12-4 and TRBJ1-1; the D is unclear. The V gene lost 6 bases and the J gene lost 7 bases, with 12 bases spanning the gap. The CDR3 is made up of 12 amino acids.

The chain employs TRBV11-2 and TRBJ2-2, with no clear D. The CDR3 spans 14 residues. Per germline, CDR1 SGHAT and CDR2 FQNNGV. Trimming took 5 bases from V and 2 from J, leaving 9 bases between them. CDR3 coding DNA: TGTGCCAGCAGCCCCAACAGCAACACCGGGGAGCTGTTTTTT. This codes for CASSPNSNTGELFF. Together with reference TRBV11-2 and TRBJ2-2, the CDR3 gives the full variable domain: EAGVAQSPRYKIIEKRQSVAFWCNPISGHATLYWYQQILGQGPKLLIQFQNNGVVDDSQLPKDRFSAERLKGVDSTLKIQPAKLEDSAVYLCASSPNSNTGELFFGEGSRLTVL.

CDR3 residues: CASSTGTAQKYGYTF. CDR3 bases: TGTGCCAGCAGCACCGGGACAGCGCAGAAGTATGGCTACACCTTC. The chain has TRBV9 and TRBJ1-2; 7 bases align to TRBD1. From germline, CDR1 is SGDLS and CDR2 YYNGEE. This CDR3 has 15 residues. V shed 4 bases, J shed 5 bases, and the junction held 11 bases outside the gene matches.

The rearrangement links TRBV29-1 to TRBJ2-7; 9 bases line up with TRBD1. The CDR3 totals 16 residues. Per germline, CDR1 SQVTM and CDR2 ANQGSEA. V shed 1 base, J shed 6 bases, and the junction held 13 bases outside the gene matches. CDR3 sequence: CSVEGTKTGGSLEQYF. CDR3 nucleotides: TGCAGCGTTGAAGGAACTAAGACAGGGGGAAGTCTCGAGCAGTACTTC.

The chain recombines TRBV6-2 or TRBV6-3 with TRBJ2-3; 12 positions match TRBD2. Germline V gives CDR1 MNHEY, CDR2 SVGEGT. V dropped 2 bases and J dropped 2; count of bases not matched to a gene: 5. This CDR3 contains 17 residues. The CDR3 DNA reads as TGTGCCAGCAGTTACCCGGGACTAGCGGGTACCACAGATACGCAGTATTTT. It yields the protein CASSYPGLAGTTDTQYF.

The chain links TRBV9 to TRBJ2-1, with D perhaps given as TRBD1 or TRBD2 (5 bases each). The ends were cut back, 4 bases at V and 5 bases at J, with 16 bases in the middle. The CDR3 has 15 amino acids. The germline V gene has CDR1 SGDLS and CDR2 YYNGEE. CDR3 sequence (DNA): TGTGCCAGCAGCCCGGGGCAGGGCGGAAACAATGAGCAGTTCTTC. This gives the protein CASSPGQGGNNEQFF. The full variable domain, with the rest looked up from reference TRBV9 and TRBJ2-1, is DSGVTQTPKHLITATGQRVTLRCSPRSGDLSVYWYQQSLDQGLQFLIQYYNGEERAKGNILERFSAQQFPDLHSELNLSSLELGDSALYFCASSPGQGGNNEQFFGPGTRLTVL.

J is TRBJ2-7 and V is TRBV18; a weak D match, TRBD2 (6 bases). This CDR3 is 14 amino acids long. V was cut by 3 bases and J by 3 bases, with 12 bases left in between. Germline V gene data show CDR1 as KGHSH and CDR2 as LQKENI. The CDR3 here is CASSPPGLYYEQYF. The CDR3 nucleotides are TGTGCCAGCTCACCCCCGGGACTTTACTACGAGCAGTACTTC.

The chain employs TRBV7-8 and TRBJ2-7, with D unresolved. The germline CDR1 and CDR2 sequences are SGHVS and FQNEAQ. V was pared by 1 base and J by 3 bases, with 10 bases between. This CDR3 has 14 residues. CDR3 residues: CASSLEGFGYEQYF. In DNA, the CDR3 is TGTGCCAGCAGCTTAGAAGGGTTCGGCTACGAGCAGTACTTC. Looking up the rest from reference TRBV7-8 and TRBJ2-7 gives the full variable domain: GAGVSQSPRYKVAKRGQDVALRCDPISGHVSLFWYQQALGQGPEFLTYFQNEAQLDKSGLPSDRFFAERPEGSVSTLKIQRTQQEDSAVYLCASSLEGFGYEQYFGPGTRLTVT.

This chain uses TRBV9 with TRBJ2-2; D not resolved. There are 14 residues in the CDR3. Germline loops: CDR1 SGDLS, CDR2 YYNGEE. Trimming took off 0 bases at V and 0 bases at J, with 3 bases between the two ends. The CDR3 sequence: CASSVVPNTGELFF. DNA of the CDR3: TGTGCCAGCAGCGTAGTACCGAACACCGGGGAGCTGTTTTTT.

The rearrangement joins TRBV5-1 to TRBJ1-1; D not resolved. This CDR3 region has 15 residues. Trimming removed 4 bases at V and 3 bases at J, with 16 bases between. Germline-derived CDR1 and CDR2 are SGHRS and YFSETQ. In nucleotides, the CDR3 is TGCGCCAGCAGCCAGACCCTAAAGCCTGACACTGAAGCTTTCTTT. Protein: CASSQTLKPDTEAFF. Looking up the rest from reference TRBV5-1 and TRBJ1-1 gives the full variable domain: KAGVTQTPRYLIKTRGQQVTLSCSPISGHRSVSWYQQTPGQGLQFLFEYFSETQRNKGNFPGRFSGRQFSNSRSEMNVSTLELGDSALYLCASSQTLKPDTEAFFGQGTRLTVV.

This sequence joins TRBV4-1 and TRBJ2-5; 12 bases line up with TRBD2. This CDR3 region has 18 residues. Germline V gene sequence: CDR1 MGHRA, CDR2 YSYEKL. J gave up 5 bases and V 0 bases, and 10 bases lay outside the gene matches. The CDR3: CASSQEGSSGRAGETQYF. For the CDR3, the DNA is TGCGCCAGCAGCCAAGAGGGATCTAGCGGGAGGGCCGGGGAGACCCAGTACTTC.

The J gene is TRBJ1-2, the V gene TRBV7-9, with a possible D match to TRBD1 (5 bases). The CDR3 loop spans 14 amino acids. In germline, CDR1 is SEHNR, CDR2 FQNEAQ (reference sequence). Between the trimmed V and J ends, which lost 6 bases and 4 bases, there was a span of 15 bases. The CDR3 protein is CASRPDGTFYGYTF. CDR3 bases: TGTGCCAGCAGGCCTGACGGGACGTTCTATGGCTACACCTTC.

V gene TRBV10-3 combines with J gene TRBJ2-1; 8 bases fit TRBD1. The CDR3 has 15 residues. V dropped 2 bases and J dropped 5; count of bases not matched to a gene: 5. Germline V lookup: CDR1 ENHRY, CDR2 SYGVKD. The CDR3 bases are TGTGCCATCAGTGAGAGGACAGGGACCCACAATGAGCAGTTCTTC. It codes for CAISERTGTHNEQFF.

The chain recombines TRBV27 with TRBJ2-3, with 7 nucleotides matching TRBD2. This CDR3 comprises 17 residues. The germline V gene encodes CDR1 MNHEY and CDR2 SMNVEV (reference sequence). With 5 bases clipped from V and 0 bases from J, the junction kept 11 bases outside the gene matches. CDR3: CASSRGLADYSTDTQYF. Here the CDR3 DNA reads TGTGCCAGCAGTCGTGGGCTAGCGGACTATAGCACAGATACGCAGTATTTT.

The chain employs TRBV5-5 and TRBJ1-4; no definite D call. This CDR3 comprises 15 residues. Trimming left V 0 bases short and J 7 bases short, with 13 bases between. The germline V gene encodes CDR1 SGHKS and CDR2 YYEKEE (reference sequence). CDR3 nucleotide sequence: TGTGCCAGCAGCTTGGTAACGGGTGGTGGTGAAAAACTGTTTTTT. Protein: CASSLVTGGGEKLFF.

The rearrangement joins TRBV30 to TRBJ1-1; D unclear. The CDR3 covers 15 residues. Germline values: CDR1 GTSNPN, CDR2 SVGIG (reference sequence). The germline V and J ends were trimmed by 1 base and 1 base, with 13 bases remaining between them. CDR3 sequence (DNA): TGTGCCTGGAGTGCGTGGGCCCGACCGAACACTGAAGCTTTCTTT. This translates into CAWSAWARPNTEAFF.

The chain is built from TRBV4-1 and TRBJ1-2; perhaps TRBD1 as D (6 bases). V lost 6 bases and J 4 bases, leaving 9 bases between the germline ends. The germline V gene encodes CDR1 MGHRA and CDR2 YSYEKL. CDR3 length: 12 amino acids. The DNA of the CDR3 is TGCGCCAGCAGGGGGGCCGCCTATGGCTACACCTTC. Protein product: CASRGAAYGYTF.

The V call is TRBV24-1, the J call TRBJ2-5; unclear D gene. Per the germline V gene, CDR1 is KGHDR and CDR2 is SFDVKD. The CDR3 consists of 13 residues. Trimming stripped 2 bases from V and 11 bases from J, with 14 bases between. The CDR3 region has the DNA TGTGCCACCAGTGATTCCCATCGACGTCAACAGTACTTC. Its translation is CATSDSHRRQQYF.

The rearrangement links TRBV7-2 to TRBJ1-6, with D unresolved. Deletions cut 3 bases from V and 10 bases from J, with 10 bases between. Germline CDR1 and CDR2: SGHTA and FQGNSA. The CDR3 runs to 13 residues. The CDR3: CASSFSGDSPLHF. CDR3 DNA sequence: TGTGCCAGCAGCTTTTCGGGAGACTCACCCCTCCACTTT.

This sequence joins TRBV4-1 and TRBJ2-6; the D gene could be TRBD1 or TRBD2 (5 bases each). CDR3 length equals 17 residues. The V end lost 0 bases, the J end lost 9 bases, and 18 bases lay between the germline ends. Germline CDR1 MGHRA, CDR2 YSYEKL. CDR3 loop: CASSQDGFRVGGNVLTF. CDR3 sequence (DNA): TGCGCCAGCAGCCAAGATGGGTTCAGGGTCGGAGGCAACGTCCTGACTTTC.

CDR3 sequence (DNA): TGCGCCAGCAGCCCCGGAACTAGCTCCGGGGAGCTGTTTTTT. It translates to CASSPGTSSGELFF. The chain is built from TRBV5-1 and TRBJ2-2, with a possible D match to TRBD2 (6 bases). V lost 4 bases and J 6 bases, leaving 13 bases between the germline ends. CDR1 and CDR2 (germline): SGHRS, YFSETQ. The CDR3 spans 14 residues.

The chain recombines TRBV11-2 with TRBJ2-5; D unclear. Between the trimmed V and J ends, which lost 3 bases and 2 bases, there was a span of 10 bases. This CDR3 region has 14 residues. Germline CDR1 SGHAT, CDR2 FQNNGV. The CDR3, as DNA: TGTGCCAGCAGCTTGGGCAGCTCTCAAGAGACCCAGTACTTC. This gives the protein CASSLGSSQETQYF.